This T cell receptor beta chain was found in a study of blood T cell repertoires in COVID-19. The CDR3 runs to 16 residues. Germline CDR1 and CDR2: SGHKS and YYEKEE (reference sequence). V lost 2 bases and J lost 0; bases outside the gene matches: 7. Authors' processing steps: Reference gene primer amplification gave nucleated cell count estimates. Profiled with immunoSEQ multiplex PCR; TCRdb holds only in-frame clones, not every one. That table supplies the V and J calls and clone size; D and trimming were determined from the DNA. This sample carries approximately 60,000 clones, around 84% of them seen once, and the ten largest clones take under 4%.

The sample taken for sequencing was peripheral blood. The gene calls are TRBV5-5 and TRBJ1-1; 7 nucleotides match TRBD1. This receptor was identified in a man aged 50 to 59 with active COVID-19. The CDR3 spells CASSLLSGGMNTEAFF. The CDR3 coding sequence is TGTGCCAGCAGCTTACTATCAGGGGGAATGAACACTGAAGCTTTCTTT.